This TCR beta chain was recorded in a study of T cell responses to AZD1222 COVID-19 vaccine. V was pared by 6 bases and J by 7 bases, with 15 bases between. CDR1 and CDR2 from the germline V gene are MNHEY and SVGAGI. This CDR3 spans 13 amino acids. Sequenced by immunoSEQ multiplex PCR; TCRdb stores in-frame clones only, minus some. The table lists more than 60,000 clones, 84% of them singletons. This chain joins TRBV6-5 and TRBJ1-1, with no clear D. Source: peripheral blood, taken on day 0 of AZD1222 vaccination. The source is an adult in good health. The CDR3 DNA reads TGTGCCAGCAGAGAGACCCAGGAACATGAAGCTTTCTTT. It codes for CASRETQEHEAFF.